A single sample is the source of the 15 T cell receptor beta chains below, sequenced in a study of regulatory T cells in long-lasting Graves disease. Investigators prepared the TCR beta libraries by applying iRepertoire HTBI primers and Arm-PCR of CDR3 regions. TCRdb used MiXCR to reprocess the multiplex PCR reads, holding one entry per CDR3 protein. The sample has 440,000 or so distinct CDR3 sequences; about 17% are singletons. This sample's time point: newly diagnosed GD, antithyroid drugs for less than 3 months. The TCR library was made from RNA extracted from PBMCs. The data also belong to a second study, concerning T cells in Graves' hyperthyroidism and ophthalmopathy.

The sequencing used peripheral blood mononuclear cells (PBMCs), collected at new diagnosis, from a patient treated with antithyroid drugs. The receptors shown here come from a woman in her twenties or thirties with Graves disease.

This clonotype came up many times. The chain employs TRBV6-2 or TRBV6-3 and TRBJ1-4, with D possibly TRBD1 on 6 matching bases. CDR1 and CDR2 (germline): MNHEY, SVGEGT. Trimming removed 7 bases at V and 7 bases at J, with 19 bases between. CDR3 length: 15 residues. The CDR3 nucleotides are TGTGCCAGCATCCGGGACACCAATTCTCCTGAAAAACTGTTTTTT. Its protein product is CASIRDTNSPEKLFF.

This clonotype has at least ten counts. The V gene is TRBV6-2 or TRBV6-3, the J gene TRBJ1-5; no clear D. Trimming shortened V by 0 bases and J by 2 bases, and 11 bases separated the two germline ends. In germline, CDR1 is MNHEY, CDR2 SVGEGT. The CDR3 sequence is 16 residues long. The CDR3 DNA sequence: TGTGCCAGCAGTTACTCCCGACTGGGAGGCAATCAGCCCCAGCATTTT. Protein: CASSYSRLGGNQPQHF.

This clonotype was seen ten or more times. J is TRBJ2-1 and V is TRBV10-3; 9 bases agree with TRBD1. J was trimmed by 7 bases and V by 5 bases; bases with no gene match: 9. Germline V gene data show CDR1 as ENHRY and CDR2 as SYGVKD. The CDR3 sequence is 15 residues long. In DNA, the CDR3 is TGTGCCATCAGTACCCCGGGACAGGGTATGAATGAGCAGTTCTTC. Its protein is CAISTPGQGMNEQFF.

This clonotype came up many times. The V gene is TRBV11-2, the J gene TRBJ2-2; 9 positions agree with TRBD2. The CDR3 covers 17 residues. CDR1 SGHAT and CDR2 FQNNGV come from the germline V gene. V trimming: 6 bases; J trimming: 3 bases; junction bases outside the gene matches: 11. The CDR3 DNA follows: TGTGCCAGCAGGTCACGCGGGAGGGCAGTATACACCGGGGAGCTGTTTTTT. Encoded protein: CASRSRGRAVYTGELFF.

This clonotype was found a few times. The V gene is TRBV11-2, the J gene TRBJ1-2; D remains ambiguous. This CDR3 region has 11 residues. Germline CDR1 is SGHAT and CDR2 is FQNNGV. The germline V and J ends were trimmed by 5 bases and 8 bases, with 9 bases remaining between them. In nucleotides, the CDR3 is TGTGCCAGCAGCCGCACCGAGGGCTACACCTTC. This encodes CASSRTEGYTF.

A word on this clonotype: Being one base from a much bigger clone, this may be a read error. V usage is TRBV13 and J usage is TRBJ2-1, with 9 bases fitting TRBD2. The CDR3 length is 19 residues. The germline V gene has CDR1 PRHDT and CDR2 FYEKMQ (reference sequence). The CDR3 protein is CVSSGGTSSPSTSYNEQFF. CDR3 nucleotide sequence: TGTGTCAGCAGCGGTGGGACTAGCAGCCCCTCCACCAGCTACAATGAGCAGTTCTTC. Looking up the rest from reference TRBV13 and TRBJ2-1 gives the full variable domain: AAGVIQSPRHLIKEKRETATLKCYPIPRHDTVYWYQQGPGQDPQFLISFYEKMQSDKGSIPDRFSAQQFSDYHSELNMSSLELGDSALYFCVSSGGTSSPSTSYNEQFFGPGTRLTVL.

The gene calls are TRBV9 and TRBJ2-7; TRBD2 is a possible D gene (5 bases). The CDR3 consists of 14 residues. With 3 bases removed from V and 8 bases from J, the gap between germline ends came to 18 bases. Per germline, CDR1 SGDLS and CDR2 YYNGEE. CDR3 in DNA: TGTGCCAGCAGCGGCCGTTGGACTTCTTCTCAGCAGTACTTC. Translation gives CASSGRWTSSQQYF.

This chain connects TRBV7-2 to TRBJ1-1; the D gene is possibly TRBD1 (5 bases). The V gene lost 7 bases and the J gene lost 1 base, with 13 bases spanning the gap. The CDR3 has 14 amino acids. CDR1 is SGHTA and CDR2 is FQGNSA in the germline V gene. The CDR3 reads CASKRGNSNTEAFF. The CDR3 DNA reads as TGTGCCAGCAAAAGGGGAAATTCGAACACTGAAGCTTTCTTT.

The chain combines TRBV27 with TRBJ2-6; D remains unclear. Trimming shortened V by 5 bases and J by 0 bases, and 8 bases separated the two germline ends. CDR3 size: 15 residues. Germline V CDR1 and CDR2: MNHEY, SMNVEV (reference sequence). CDR3 protein: CASSIDNSGANVLTF. CDR3 bases: TGTGCCAGCAGTATCGACAACTCTGGGGCCAACGTCCTGACTTTC.

This clonotype was counted once. This could be a read error, since a much larger clone is one nucleotide away. The DNA for the CDR3 is TGTGCCAGCAGTCGACTAGCGCGATACAATGAGCAGTACTTC. Its protein product is CASSRLARYNEQYF. This chain connects TRBV27 to TRBJ2-7; 8 positions agree with TRBD2. Germline V gene lookup returns CDR1 MNHEY and CDR2 SMNVEV (reference sequence). V lost 5 bases and J lost 7; bases outside the gene matches: 10. The CDR3 loop spans 14 amino acids.

This clonotype was detected many times. V gene TRBV18 combines with J gene TRBJ1-4, with D hard to call. V was pared by 5 bases and J by 1 base, with 17 bases between. CDR1 and CDR2 (germline): KGHSH, LQKENI. The CDR3 is 17 amino acids. This CDR3 reads CASSSTRILLTNEKLFF. In nucleotides, the CDR3 is TGTGCCAGCTCATCAACCCGGATCCTGCTAACTAATGAAAAACTGTTTTTT.

The V and J genes are TRBV11-2 and TRBJ2-2, with 10 bases aligning to TRBD2. Trimming cost V 1 base and J 5 bases; bases outside gene matches: 4. The CDR3 contains 16 residues. The germline V gene has CDR1 SGHAT and CDR2 FQNNGV. CDR3 amino acids: CASSLGLAGATGELFF. The CDR3 DNA reads TGTGCCAGCAGCTTAGGGCTAGCGGGGGCGACCGGGGAGCTGTTTTTT. Supplemented by reference TRBV11-2 and TRBJ2-2, the full variable domain reads EAGVAQSPRYKIIEKRQSVAFWCNPISGHATLYWYQQILGQGPKLLIQFQNNGVVDDSQLPKDRFSAERLKGVDSTLKIQPAKLEDSAVYLCASSLGLAGATGELFFGEGSRLTVL.

This CDR3 is CASSQDPQGNTNTGELFF. The CDR3 DNA sequence: TGCGCCAGCAGCCAAGATCCCCAGGGAAACACGAACACCGGGGAGCTGTTTTTT. J is TRBJ2-2 and V is TRBV4-3; possibly TRBD1 for D (5 bases). Trimming cost V 0 bases and J 0 bases, with 14 bases left between them. Germline V lookup: CDR1 LGHNA, CDR2 YSLEER. This CDR3 has 18 amino acids.

The gene calls are TRBV9 and TRBJ2-2, with a weak D call TRBD1 (6 bases). Trimming removed 0 bases from V and 7 bases from J, with 16 bases in between. The CDR3 covers 16 residues. Germline V gene lookup returns CDR1 SGDLS and CDR2 YYNGEE. CDR3 coding DNA: TGTGCCAGCAGCGTAGGGACAGTAGGGCGAGTCGGGGAGCTGTTTTTT. Translating gives CASSVGTVGRVGELFF.

This clonotype was detected only a few times. The V and J genes are TRBV29-1 and TRBJ1-2; D remains ambiguous. V gave up 4 bases and J gave up 7 bases, with 10 bases separating them. The length of the CDR3 is 11 residues. Germline CDR1 SQVTM, CDR2 ANQGSEA. In DNA, the CDR3 is TGCAGCGTTGCGGCAGGAGGTGGCTACACCTTC. It specifies CSVAAGGGYTF.